The 20 T cell receptor beta chains presented below share a single source sample, sequenced in a study of blood T cell repertoires in COVID-19. Sequenced by immunoSEQ multiplex PCR; TCRdb stores in-frame clones only, minus some. This table holds under 250,000 clones, about 91% found once. The sequencing sample was made of peripheral blood. The receptor set was obtained from a woman aged 25 to 39 with COVID-19, enrolled during active disease.

The chain recombines TRBV18 with TRBJ1-6; TRBD1 aligns across 7 bases. Trimming removed 6 bases from V and 8 bases from J; junction bases left unmatched: 10. The germline gives CDR1 KGHSH, CDR2 LQKENI. This CDR3 spans 15 amino acids. Written as DNA, the CDR3 is TGTGCCAGCTCCAGGGGGGCTGATCCCGATTCACCCCTCCACTTT. The encoded protein is CASSRGADPDSPLHF.

This clone came up once. The chain combines TRBV5-1 with TRBJ2-2; tentatively, D is TRBD1 (5 bases). Germline loops: CDR1 SGHRS, CDR2 YFSETQ. The V and J ends lost 0 bases and 3 bases respectively, with 9 bases between them. This CDR3 has 15 residues. CDR3 DNA: TGCGCCAGCAGCTTGGACAGGTTTTACACCGGGGAGCTGTTTTTT. Translating gives CASSLDRFYTGELFF.

The CDR3: CASTRDRTSGGRRDNEQFF. The CDR3 coding sequence is TGTGCCAGCACGCGGGACCGGACTAGCGGGGGTAGGAGGGACAATGAGCAGTTCTTC. The genes are TRBV2 and TRBJ2-1, with TRBD2 identical over 13 bases. The CDR3 spans 19 residues. CDR1 and CDR2 from the germline V gene are SNHLY and FYNNEI. Trimming at V came to 7 bases and at J to 5 bases, leaving 17 bases not matched to a gene.

This chain connects TRBV9 to TRBJ1-4; the D gene is possibly TRBD1 (5 bases). CDR3 length: 16 residues. Deletions cut 3 bases from V and 7 bases from J, with 19 bases between. CDR1 and CDR2 (germline): SGDLS, YYNGEE. The CDR3 DNA is TGTGCCAGCAGCGGCGAAGGGGCCCTTATTGGTGAAAAACTGTTTTTT. Translated: CASSGEGALIGEKLFF.

J is TRBJ1-1 and V is TRBV28; tentatively, D is TRBD1 (6 bases). Germline V gives CDR1 MDHEN, CDR2 SYDVKM. V shed 2 bases and J shed 4 bases, with 20 bases lying between them. CDR3 length: 17 amino acids. The CDR3 here is CASSLAIAGAGGTEAFF. The CDR3 nucleotides read TGTGCCAGCAGTTTAGCCATCGCGGGGGCGGGGGGCACTGAAGCTTTCTTT.

The V call is TRBV25-1, the J call TRBJ2-3, with 7 bases that match TRBD2. With V trimmed by 2 bases and J by 0 bases, 11 bases remained unmatched. The CDR3 has 18 residues. Germline V gene lookup returns CDR1 MGHDK and CDR2 SYGVNS. CDR3 sequence (DNA): TGTGCCAGCAGTGAAAGCTTTGGGGGACTATCTAGCACAGATACGCAGTATTTT. Translated: CASSESFGGLSSTDTQYF.

The chain uses TRBV13 and TRBJ1-1, with 7 bases matching TRBD1. This CDR3 comprises 14 residues. J lost 6 bases, V lost 4 bases, and 8 bases had no gene match. Germline V gives CDR1 PRHDT, CDR2 FYEKMQ (reference sequence). Here the CDR3 reads CASSSRDRGPEAFF. The CDR3 nucleotides read TGTGCCAGCAGCTCGAGGGACAGAGGACCTGAAGCTTTCTTT.

This chain links TRBV10-2 with TRBJ1-5; 11 bases fit TRBD1. The CDR3 covers 15 residues. Germline assignment: CDR1 WSHSY and CDR2 SAAADI. V dropped 6 bases and J dropped 5; count of bases not matched to a gene: 6. CDR3 DNA sequence: TGCGCCAGCAGGGAGGGACAGGGGGAGTATCAGCCCCAGCATTTT. Protein: CASREGQGEYQPQHF.

The chain employs TRBV9 and TRBJ2-3; 10 bases are shared with TRBD2. Germline loops: CDR1 SGDLS, CDR2 YYNGEE. J gave up 6 bases and V 4 bases, and 20 bases lay outside the gene matches. This CDR3 contains 19 residues. CDR3 in amino acids: CASSWAGGTSETQGDTQYF. The CDR3 DNA reads as TGTGCCAGCAGCTGGGCCGGTGGGACTAGCGAAACCCAGGGGGATACGCAGTATTTT.

The chain employs TRBV19 and TRBJ1-4, with D unclear. The germline CDR1 and CDR2 sequences are LNHDA and SQIVND (reference sequence). Trimming took 7 bases from V and 0 from J, leaving 15 bases between them. There are 16 residues in the CDR3. In nucleotides, the CDR3 is TGTGCCAGTACCCCTGCGGGGAGGGCAACTAATGAAAAACTGTTTTTT. It encodes CASTPAGRATNEKLFF.

This clone was observed a few times. The rearrangement uses TRBV7-9 and TRBJ2-3; 7 nucleotides line up with TRBD2. CDR1 is SEHNR and CDR2 is FQNEAQ in the germline V gene (reference sequence). The CDR3 loop spans 13 amino acids. J was trimmed by 3 bases and V by 5 bases; bases with no gene match: 2. For the CDR3, the DNA is TGTGCCAGCAGCCCCGGGGGGACAGATACGCAGTATTTT. It is translated as CASSPGGTDTQYF.

The gene calls are TRBV6-4 and TRBJ2-1; tentatively, D is TRBD2 (6 bases). Per the germline V gene, CDR1 is MRHNA and CDR2 is SNTAGT. V lost 6 bases, J lost 6 bases, and 15 bases lay in between. This CDR3 is 14 amino acids long. CDR3 residues: CASSPAVGGNEQFF. In DNA form, the CDR3 reads TGTGCCAGCAGCCCGGCCGTCGGGGGCAATGAGCAGTTCTTC.

The CDR3 DNA sequence: TGTGCCAGCAGCTTATTCCAGGGGGCTTACCAAGAGACCCAGTACTTC. Translating it yields CASSLFQGAYQETQYF. This chain connects TRBV7-9 to TRBJ2-5; 8 bases align to TRBD1. The CDR3 extends over 16 amino acids. From germline, CDR1 is SEHNR and CDR2 FQNEAQ (reference sequence). V trimming: 2 bases; J trimming: 0 bases; junction bases outside the gene matches: 5.

The chain combines TRBV28 with TRBJ1-2; D possibly corresponds to TRBD1 (6 bases). Germline loops: CDR1 MDHEN, CDR2 SYDVKM. This CDR3 is built from 16 residues. With 1 base removed from V and 1 base from J, the gap between germline ends came to 13 bases. DNA of the CDR3: TGTGCCAGCAGTTTATCTGCCAGGGGCCTTAACTATGGCTACACCTTC. Translating gives CASSLSARGLNYGYTF.

The V call is TRBV6-5, the J call TRBJ1-2; TRBD1 might be the D (6 bases). Germline-derived CDR1 and CDR2 are MNHEY and SVGAGI. V lost 6 bases to trimming and J lost 2 bases, with 10 bases between them. The CDR3 contains 13 residues. CDR3 in DNA: TGTGCCAGCAGGGACAGCCGAAACTATGGCTACACCTTC. Its translation is CASRDSRNYGYTF.

CDR3 coding DNA: TGTGCCAGCAGTTATAGCGCCGCAGGTGTCTGGGTCGGGGAGCTGTTTTTT. This translates into CASSYSAAGVWVGELFF. The genes are TRBV6-2 or TRBV6-3 and TRBJ2-2; a weak D match, TRBD2 (5 bases). Between the trimmed V and J ends, which lost 3 bases and 7 bases, there was a span of 21 bases. Per germline, CDR1 MNHEY and CDR2 SVGEGT. CDR3 size: 17 residues.

This chain links TRBV7-9 with TRBJ2-3, with TRBD2 matching 8 bases. This CDR3 spans 15 amino acids. With V trimmed by 5 bases and J by 6 bases, 10 bases remained unmatched. Germline CDR1 is SEHNR and CDR2 is FQNEAQ (reference sequence). CDR3 sequence: CASSRIAGPRDTQYF. The CDR3 nucleotides read TGTGCCAGCAGCCGTATAGCGGGGCCCCGGGATACGCAGTATTTT.

J is TRBJ1-2 and V is TRBV6-5; 9 positions match TRBD1. Germline loops: CDR1 MNHEY, CDR2 SVGAGI. The junction had 0 bases not matched to a gene; V was cut back by 0 bases and J by 4 bases. The CDR3 is 14 amino acids. In nucleotides, the CDR3 is TGTGCCAGCAGTTACTCGGGACAGGGCTATGGCTACACCTTC. Translated, it gives CASSYSGQGYGYTF.

This chain links TRBV6-5 with TRBJ1-3; TRBD1 aligns across 7 bases. The J segment lost 2 bases and the V segment lost 4 bases, leaving 5 bases of the junction unmatched. Germline CDR1 reads MNHEY; CDR2 reads SVGAGI. The CDR3 length is 15 residues. The chain's CDR3 is CASSFDRAAGNTIYF. In DNA form, the CDR3 reads TGTGCCAGCAGTTTCGACAGGGCGGCTGGAAACACCATATATTTT.

J is TRBJ1-3 and V is TRBV19; possibly TRBD1 for D (5 bases). Between the trimmed V and J ends, which lost 1 base and 4 bases, there was a span of 14 bases. The CDR3 runs 16 residues. Germline values: CDR1 LNHDA, CDR2 SQIVND (reference sequence). CDR3 coding DNA: TGTGCCAGTAGTATAGTTCCCTCTTGGGGCGGAAACACCATATATTTT. Amino acid sequence: CASSIVPSWGGNTIYF.